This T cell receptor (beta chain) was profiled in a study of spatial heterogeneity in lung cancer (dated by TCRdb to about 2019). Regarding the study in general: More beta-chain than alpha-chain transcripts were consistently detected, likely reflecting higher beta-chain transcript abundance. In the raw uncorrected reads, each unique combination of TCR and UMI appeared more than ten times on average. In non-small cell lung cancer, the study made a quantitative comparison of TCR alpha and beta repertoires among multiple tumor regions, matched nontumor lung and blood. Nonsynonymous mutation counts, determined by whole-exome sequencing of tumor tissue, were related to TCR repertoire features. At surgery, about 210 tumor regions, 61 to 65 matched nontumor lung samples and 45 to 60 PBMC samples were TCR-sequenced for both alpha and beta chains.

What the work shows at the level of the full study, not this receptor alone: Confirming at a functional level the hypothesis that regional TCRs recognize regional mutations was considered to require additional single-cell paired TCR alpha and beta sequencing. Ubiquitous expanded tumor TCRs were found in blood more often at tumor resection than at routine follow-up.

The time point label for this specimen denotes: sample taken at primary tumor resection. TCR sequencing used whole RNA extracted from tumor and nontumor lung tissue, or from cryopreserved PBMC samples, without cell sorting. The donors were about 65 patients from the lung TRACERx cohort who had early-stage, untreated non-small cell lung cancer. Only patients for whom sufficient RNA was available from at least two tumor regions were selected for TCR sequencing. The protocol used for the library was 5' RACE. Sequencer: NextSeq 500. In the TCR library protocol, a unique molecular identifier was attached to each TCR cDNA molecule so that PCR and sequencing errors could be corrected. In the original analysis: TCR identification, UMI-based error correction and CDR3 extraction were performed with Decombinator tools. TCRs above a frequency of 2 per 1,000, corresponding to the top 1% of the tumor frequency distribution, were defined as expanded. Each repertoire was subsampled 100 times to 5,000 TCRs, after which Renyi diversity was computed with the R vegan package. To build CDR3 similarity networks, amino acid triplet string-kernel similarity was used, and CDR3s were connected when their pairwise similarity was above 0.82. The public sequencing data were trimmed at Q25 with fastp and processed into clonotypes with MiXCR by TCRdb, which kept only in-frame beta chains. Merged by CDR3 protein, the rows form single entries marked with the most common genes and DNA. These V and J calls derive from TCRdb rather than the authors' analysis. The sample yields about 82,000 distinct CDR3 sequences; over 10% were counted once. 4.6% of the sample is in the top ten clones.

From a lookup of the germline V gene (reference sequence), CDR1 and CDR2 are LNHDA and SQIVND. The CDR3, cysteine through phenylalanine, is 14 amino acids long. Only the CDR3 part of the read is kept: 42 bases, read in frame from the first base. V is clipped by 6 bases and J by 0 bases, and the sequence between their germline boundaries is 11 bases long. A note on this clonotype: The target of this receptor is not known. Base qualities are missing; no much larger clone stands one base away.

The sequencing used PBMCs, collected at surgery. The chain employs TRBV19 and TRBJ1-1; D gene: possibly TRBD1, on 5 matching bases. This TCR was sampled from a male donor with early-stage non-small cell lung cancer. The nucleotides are TGTGCCAGTAGCAAGGGGACCATGAACACTGAAGCTTTCTTT. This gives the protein CASSKGTMNTEAFF.